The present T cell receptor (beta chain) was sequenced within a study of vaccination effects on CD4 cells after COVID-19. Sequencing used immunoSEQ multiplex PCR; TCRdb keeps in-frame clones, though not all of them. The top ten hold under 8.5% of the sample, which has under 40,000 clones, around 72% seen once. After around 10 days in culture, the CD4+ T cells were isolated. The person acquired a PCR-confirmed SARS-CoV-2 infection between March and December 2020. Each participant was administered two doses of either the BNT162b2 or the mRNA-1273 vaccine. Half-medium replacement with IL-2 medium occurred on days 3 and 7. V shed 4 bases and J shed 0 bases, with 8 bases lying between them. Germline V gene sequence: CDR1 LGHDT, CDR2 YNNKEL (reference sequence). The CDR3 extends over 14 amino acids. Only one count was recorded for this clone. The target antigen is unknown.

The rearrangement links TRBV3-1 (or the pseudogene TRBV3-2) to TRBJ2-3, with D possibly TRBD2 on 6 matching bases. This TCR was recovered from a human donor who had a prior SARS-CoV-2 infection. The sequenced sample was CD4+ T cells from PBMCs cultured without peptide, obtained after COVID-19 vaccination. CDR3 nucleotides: TGTGCCAGCAGCCCGACTAGTAGCACAGATACGCAGTATTTT. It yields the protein CASSPTSSTDTQYF.